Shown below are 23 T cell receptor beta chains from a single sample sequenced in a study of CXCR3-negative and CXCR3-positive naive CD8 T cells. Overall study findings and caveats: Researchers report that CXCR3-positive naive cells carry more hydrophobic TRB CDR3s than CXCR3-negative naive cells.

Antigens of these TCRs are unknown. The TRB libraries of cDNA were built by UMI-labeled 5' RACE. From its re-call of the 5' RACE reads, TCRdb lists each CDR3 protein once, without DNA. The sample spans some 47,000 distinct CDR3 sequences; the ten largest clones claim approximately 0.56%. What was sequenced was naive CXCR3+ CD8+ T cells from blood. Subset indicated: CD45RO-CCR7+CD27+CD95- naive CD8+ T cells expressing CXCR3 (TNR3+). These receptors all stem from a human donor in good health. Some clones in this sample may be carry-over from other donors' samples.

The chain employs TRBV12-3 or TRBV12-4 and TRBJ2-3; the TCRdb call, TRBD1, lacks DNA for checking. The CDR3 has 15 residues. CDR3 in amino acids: CASSLWGQSTDTQYF.

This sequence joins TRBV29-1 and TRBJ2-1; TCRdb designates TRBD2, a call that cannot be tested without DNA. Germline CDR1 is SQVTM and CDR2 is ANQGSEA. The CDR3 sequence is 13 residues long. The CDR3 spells CSVEDPEGNEQFF.

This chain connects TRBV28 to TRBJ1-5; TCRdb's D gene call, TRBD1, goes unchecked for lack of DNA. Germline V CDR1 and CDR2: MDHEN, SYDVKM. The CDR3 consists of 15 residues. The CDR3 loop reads CASTRTGEGNQPQHF.

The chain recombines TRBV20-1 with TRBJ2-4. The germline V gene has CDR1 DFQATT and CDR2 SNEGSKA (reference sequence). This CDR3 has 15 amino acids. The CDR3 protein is CSARGRASGQNIQYF.

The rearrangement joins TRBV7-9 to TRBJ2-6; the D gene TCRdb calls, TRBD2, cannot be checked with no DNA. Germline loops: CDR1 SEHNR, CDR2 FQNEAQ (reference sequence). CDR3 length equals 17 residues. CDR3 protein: CASSPGGIFPGANVLTF.

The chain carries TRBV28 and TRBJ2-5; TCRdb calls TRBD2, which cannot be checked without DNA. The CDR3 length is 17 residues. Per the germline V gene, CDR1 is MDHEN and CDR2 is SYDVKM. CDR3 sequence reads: CASSIWESGGAEETQYF.

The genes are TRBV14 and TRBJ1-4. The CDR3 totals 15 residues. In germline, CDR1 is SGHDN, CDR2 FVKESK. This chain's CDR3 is CASSPHRATNEKLFF. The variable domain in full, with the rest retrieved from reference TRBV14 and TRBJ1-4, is EAGVTQFPSHSVIEKGQTVTLRCDPISGHDNLYWYRRVMGKEIKFLLHFVKESKQDESGMPNNRFLAERTGGTYSTLKVQPAELEDSGVYFCASSPHRATNEKLFFGSGTQLSVL.

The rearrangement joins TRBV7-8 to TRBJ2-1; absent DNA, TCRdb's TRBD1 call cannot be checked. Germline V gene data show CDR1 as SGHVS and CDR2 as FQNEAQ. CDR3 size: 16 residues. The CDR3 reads CASSRLGGPDNNEQFF.

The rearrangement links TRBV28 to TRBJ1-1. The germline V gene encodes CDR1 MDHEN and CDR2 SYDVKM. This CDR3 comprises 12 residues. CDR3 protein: CASSWGNTEAFF.

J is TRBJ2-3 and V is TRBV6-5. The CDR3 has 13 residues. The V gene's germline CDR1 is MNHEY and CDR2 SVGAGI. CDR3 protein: CTSTDGNPDTQYF.

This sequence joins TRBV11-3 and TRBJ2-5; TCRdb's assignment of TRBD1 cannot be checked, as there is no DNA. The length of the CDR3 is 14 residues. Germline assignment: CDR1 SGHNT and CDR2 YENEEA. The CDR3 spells CASSPRGRGETQYF.

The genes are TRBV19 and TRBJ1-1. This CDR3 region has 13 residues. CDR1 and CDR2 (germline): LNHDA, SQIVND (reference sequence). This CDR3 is CASRFLGGIEAFF.

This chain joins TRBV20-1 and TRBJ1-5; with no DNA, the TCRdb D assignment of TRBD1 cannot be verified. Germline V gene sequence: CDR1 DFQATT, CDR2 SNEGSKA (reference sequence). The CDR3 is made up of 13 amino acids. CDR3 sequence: CSASTGSNQPQHF.

CDR3 sequence reads: CASSVTGNTEAFF. The chain employs TRBV14 and TRBJ1-1; TCRdb proposes TRBD1, but this gene call is untestable without DNA. The length of the CDR3 is 13 residues. CDR1 is SGHDN and CDR2 is FVKESK in the germline V gene.

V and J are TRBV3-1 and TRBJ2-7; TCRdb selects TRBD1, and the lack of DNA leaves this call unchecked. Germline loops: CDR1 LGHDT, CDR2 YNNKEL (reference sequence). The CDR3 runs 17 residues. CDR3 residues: CASSHIHGGDKPYEQYF.

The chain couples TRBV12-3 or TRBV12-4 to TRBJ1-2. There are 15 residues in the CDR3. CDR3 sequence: CATWGLASLNYGYTF.

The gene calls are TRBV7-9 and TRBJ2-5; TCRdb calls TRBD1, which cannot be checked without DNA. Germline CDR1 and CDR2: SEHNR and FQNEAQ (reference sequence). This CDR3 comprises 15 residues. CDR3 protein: CASSLTAPYQETQYF.

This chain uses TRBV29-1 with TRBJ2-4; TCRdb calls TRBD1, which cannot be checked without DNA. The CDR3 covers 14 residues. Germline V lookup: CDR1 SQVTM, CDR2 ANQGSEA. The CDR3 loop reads CSVEAPSDKNIQYF. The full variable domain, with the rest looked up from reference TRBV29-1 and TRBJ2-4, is SAVISQKPSRDICQRGTSLTIQCQVDSQVTMMFWYRQQPGQSLTLIATANQGSEATYESGFVIDKFPISRPNLTFSTLTVSNMSPEDSSIYLCSVEAPSDKNIQYFGAGTRLSVL.

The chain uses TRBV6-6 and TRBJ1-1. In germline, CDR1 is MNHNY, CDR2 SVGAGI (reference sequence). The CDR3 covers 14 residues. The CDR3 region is CASSYGREDTEAFF.

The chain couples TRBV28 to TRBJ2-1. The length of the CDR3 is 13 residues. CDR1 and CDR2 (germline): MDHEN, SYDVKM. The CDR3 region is CASVQGSYNEQFF.

This chain's CDR3 is CSARDVLLDYEQYF. J is TRBJ2-7 and V is TRBV20-1. This CDR3 is built from 14 residues. Germline V gene data show CDR1 as DFQATT and CDR2 as SNEGSKA (reference sequence).

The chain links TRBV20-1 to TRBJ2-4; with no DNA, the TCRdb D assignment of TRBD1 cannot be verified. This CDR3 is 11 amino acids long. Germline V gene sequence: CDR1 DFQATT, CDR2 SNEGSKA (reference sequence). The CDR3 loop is CSARQGHIQYF.

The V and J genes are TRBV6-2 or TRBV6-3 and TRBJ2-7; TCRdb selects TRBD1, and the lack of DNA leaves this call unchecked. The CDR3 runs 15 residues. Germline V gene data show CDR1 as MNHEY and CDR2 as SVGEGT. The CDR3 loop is CASSFDGQGSYEQYF.